The 27 T cell receptor beta chains in this list originate from one sample, sequenced in a study of shared clonotypes between healthy human individuals. The repertoire was sequenced with immunoSEQ multiplex PCR; TCRdb's copy has only in-frame clones and lacks some. In the table there are over 2 million clones, about 95% of which are singletons. Sample: naive CD4+ T cells sorted from blood. Subset defined: CD45RA+ positively selected. All receptors derive from a man aged 18 to 30 in good health.

This clone has a single count. This sample includes further DNA sequences coding for the same CDR3. This chain connects TRBV25-1 to TRBJ1-1; possibly TRBD1 for D (6 bases). V lost 1 base and J lost 0, with 12 bases in between. The CDR3 extends over 16 amino acids. Germline V gene lookup returns CDR1 MGHDK and CDR2 SYGVNS. CDR3 DNA sequence: TGTGCCAGCAGTGAATCTCGGGGGGCCCTGAACACTGAAGCTTTCTTT. Amino acids: CASSESRGALNTEAFF. The full variable domain, rest sourced from reference TRBV25-1 and TRBJ1-1, is EADIYQTPRYLVIGTGKKITLECSQTMGHDKMYWYQQDPGMELHLIHYSYGVNSTEKGDLSSESTVSRIRTEHFPLTLESARPSHTSQYLCASSESRGALNTEAFFGQGTRLTVV.

The rearrangement links TRBV5-1 to TRBJ1-2; tentative D call: TRBD1 (5 bases). Germline lookup yields CDR1 SGHRS and CDR2 YFSETQ. The CDR3 has 13 amino acids. V lost 0 bases, J lost 5 bases, and 8 bases lay in between. The CDR3 region has the DNA TGCGCCAGCAGCTTGGAGGGGCAGTATGGCTACACCTTC. This codes for CASSLEGQYGYTF.

The chain recombines TRBV2 with TRBJ1-4; possible D gene TRBD1, 5 bases. This CDR3 contains 15 residues. From germline, CDR1 is SNHLY and CDR2 FYNNEI. V lost 3 bases, J lost 7 bases, and 15 bases lay in between. The CDR3 reads CASSESRGFGEKLFF. CDR3 DNA sequence: TGTGCCAGCAGTGAGTCTCGGGGGTTCGGTGAAAAACTGTTTTTT. The whole variable domain, remainder taken from reference TRBV2 and TRBJ1-4, is EPEVTQTPSHQVTQMGQEVILRCVPISNHLYFYWYRQILGQKVEFLVSFYNNEISEKSEIFDDQFSVERPDGSNFTLKIRSTKLEDSAMYFCASSESRGFGEKLFFGSGTQLSVL.

The genes are TRBV5-1 and TRBJ2-1; D is undetermined. The ends were cut back, 3 bases at V and 2 bases at J, with 9 bases in the middle. Germline CDR1 reads SGHRS; CDR2 reads YFSETQ. This CDR3 spans 14 amino acids. The CDR3 spells CASSSDTAYNEQFF. In DNA form, the CDR3 reads TGCGCCAGCAGCTCTGACACGGCCTACAATGAGCAGTTCTTC.

V and J are TRBV4-3 and TRBJ1-2; TRBD1 is a possible D gene (6 bases). The V and J ends lost 0 bases and 2 bases respectively, with 13 bases between them. This CDR3 comprises 16 residues. The germline V gene encodes CDR1 LGHNA and CDR2 YSLEER. DNA of the CDR3: TGCGCCAGCAGCCAAGACCTTGACAGGTACAACTATGGCTACACCTTC. The encoded protein is CASSQDLDRYNYGYTF.

This chain links TRBV5-4 with TRBJ1-2; the D is unclear. Trimming removed 3 bases from V and 4 bases from J, with 13 bases in between. The CDR3 has 14 residues. CDR1 SGHNT and CDR2 YYREEE come from the germline V gene (reference sequence). The CDR3 loop is CASSSEGVSYGYTF. The CDR3 DNA reads as TGTGCCAGCAGCTCCGAGGGTGTAAGCTATGGCTACACCTTC.

The gene calls are TRBV6-5 and TRBJ1-4, with 11 nucleotides matching TRBD1. Germline V gives CDR1 MNHEY, CDR2 SVGAGI. CDR3 length: 15 amino acids. V shed 5 bases, J shed 7 bases, and the junction held 6 bases outside the gene matches. This CDR3 is CASSMDRGRGEKLFF. Here the CDR3 DNA reads TGTGCCAGCAGTATGGACAGGGGGCGAGGTGAAAAACTGTTTTTT.

The J gene is TRBJ2-3, the V gene TRBV4-3; no clear D. The V and J ends lost 0 bases and 6 bases respectively, with 7 bases between them. Germline CDR1 and CDR2: LGHNA and YSLEER. The CDR3 totals 13 residues. CDR3 sequence reads: CASSQEVSDTQYF. DNA of the CDR3: TGCGCCAGCAGCCAAGAGGTCAGCGATACGCAGTATTTT.

With respect to this clone: Other DNA sequences in this sample translate to the same CDR3. The chain has TRBV9 and TRBJ2-3; 11 nucleotides match TRBD1. The CDR3 is 15 residues long. Trimming at V came to 0 bases and at J to 9 bases, leaving 6 bases not matched to a gene. Germline V CDR1 and CDR2: SGDLS, YYNGEE. CDR3 nucleotide sequence: TGTGCCAGCAGCGTAGGTGGGACAGGGGGTGACACGCAGTATTTT. Protein product: CASSVGGTGGDTQYF.

J is TRBJ2-3 and V is TRBV10-2; D is uncertain. There are 13 residues in the CDR3. V lost 7 bases, J lost 2 bases, and 10 bases lay in between. Germline-derived CDR1 and CDR2 are WSHSY and SAAADI. The DNA for the CDR3 is TGCGCCAGCATGGATGGTGCCACAGATACGCAGTATTTT. Amino acids: CASMDGATDTQYF.

This clone was recorded once. The rearrangement links TRBV7-9 to TRBJ2-1; 10 nucleotides align to TRBD2. The CDR3 is 18 residues long. Germline values: CDR1 SEHNR, CDR2 FQNEAQ (reference sequence). The V and J ends lost 2 bases and 0 bases, in that order; junction bases with no gene match: 7. The CDR3 protein is CASSLPWTSGSSYNEQFF. In DNA form, the CDR3 reads TGTGCCAGCAGCTTACCTTGGACTAGCGGAAGCTCCTACAATGAGCAGTTCTTC.

The J gene is TRBJ2-3, the V gene TRBV10-1; D is possibly TRBD1 (6 bases). This CDR3 is 16 amino acids long. V gave up 3 bases and J gave up 2 bases, with 15 bases separating them. Germline CDR1 WNHNN, CDR2 SYGVQD (reference sequence). The CDR3 region is CASSEGGPIFTDTQYF. The CDR3 DNA sequence: TGCGCCAGCAGTGAAGGGGGACCGATTTTCACAGATACGCAGTATTTT.

The chain employs TRBV7-2 and TRBJ2-7; 9 bases map to TRBD1. The CDR3 length is 13 residues. The V gene end was trimmed by 4 bases and the J gene end by 6 bases; junction bases not matched to a gene: 4. Germline-derived CDR1 and CDR2 are SGHTA and FQGNSA. Here the CDR3 DNA reads TGTGCCAGCAGCTCCATGGACAGGGGCGAGCAGTACTTC. Protein sequence: CASSSMDRGEQYF.

In its sample, this clone was seen a few times. Other nucleotide sequences in the sample specify the same CDR3. V usage is TRBV7-9 and J usage is TRBJ2-7; no clear D. Germline V lookup: CDR1 SEHNR, CDR2 FQNEAQ (reference sequence). V gave up 0 bases and J gave up 3 bases, with 3 bases separating them. This CDR3 region has 12 residues. The CDR3 loop is CASSLAHYEQYF. CDR3 DNA sequence: TGTGCCAGCAGCTTAGCCCACTACGAGCAGTACTTC.

J is TRBJ1-5 and V is TRBV27; tentative D call: TRBD1 (5 bases). Germline V lookup: CDR1 MNHEY, CDR2 SMNVEV (reference sequence). The CDR3 loop spans 14 amino acids. Trimming took off 0 bases at V and 5 bases at J, with 8 bases between the two ends. This CDR3 reads CASSLSQGHQPQHF. The DNA for the CDR3 is TGTGCCAGCAGTTTATCGCAGGGCCATCAGCCCCAGCATTTT.

This chain uses TRBV5-4 with TRBJ1-5, with D possibly TRBD1 on 5 matching bases. The CDR3 runs 15 residues. With 3 bases removed from V and 3 bases from J, the gap between germline ends came to 13 bases. Looked up from germline, CDR1 is SGHNT and CDR2 is YYREEE (reference sequence). The CDR3 protein is CASSSGLGNNQPQHF. Written as DNA, the CDR3 is TGTGCCAGCAGCTCGGGACTAGGAAACAATCAGCCCCAGCATTTT.

The V and J genes are TRBV6-6 and TRBJ2-5; D remains unclear. Germline CDR1 is MNHNY and CDR2 is SVGAGI (reference sequence). The CDR3 length is 12 residues. With 6 bases removed from V and 5 bases from J, the gap between germline ends came to 10 bases. CDR3 amino acids: CASRQRAETQYF. CDR3 DNA sequence: TGTGCCAGCAGGCAAAGAGCGGAGACCCAGTACTTC.

The chain joins TRBV5-1 to TRBJ2-3; perhaps D is TRBD1 or TRBD2 (6 bases each). This CDR3 has 15 amino acids. The germline gives CDR1 SGHRS, CDR2 YFSETQ. The V and J ends lost 6 bases and 1 base respectively, with 15 bases between them. Here the CDR3 DNA reads TGCGCCAGCAACGAGGGGGGTCACCGCACAGATACGCAGTATTTT. Encoded protein: CASNEGGHRTDTQYF.

The rearrangement uses TRBV18 and TRBJ2-7; a possible D gene is TRBD1 (6 bases). CDR1 KGHSH and CDR2 LQKENI come from the germline V gene. The CDR3 is 14 amino acids. V lost 8 bases to trimming and J lost 0 bases, with 14 bases between them. The CDR3: CASAVGQSSYEQYF. The CDR3 region has the DNA TGTGCCAGCGCTGTCGGACAGAGCTCCTACGAGCAGTACTTC.

The chain links TRBV18 to TRBJ2-5; D unclear. This CDR3 comprises 14 residues. The germline CDR1 and CDR2 sequences are KGHSH and LQKENI. Trimming removed 2 bases at V and 5 bases at J, with 12 bases between. Here the CDR3 reads CASSPTSSRETQYF. DNA for the CDR3: TGTGCCAGCTCACCAACGAGTTCAAGGGAGACCCAGTACTTC.

J is TRBJ2-7 and V is TRBV18; 12 nucleotides match TRBD1. CDR1 and CDR2 from the germline V gene are KGHSH and LQKENI. The CDR3 contains 13 residues. V trimming: 5 bases; J trimming: 6 bases; junction bases outside the gene matches: 2. CDR3 DNA: TGTGCCAGCTCAGGGGACAGGGGGCTCGAGCAGTACTTC. Its protein is CASSGDRGLEQYF.

V is TRBV4-1 and J is TRBJ2-1; 7 nucleotides match TRBD1. V dropped 2 bases and J dropped 7; count of bases not matched to a gene: 2. The CDR3 runs to 13 residues. The germline V gene encodes CDR1 MGHRA and CDR2 YSYEKL. CDR3 amino acids: CASSQLTGNEQFF. The CDR3 nucleotides are TGCGCCAGCAGCCAACTGACAGGGAATGAGCAGTTCTTC.

The J gene is TRBJ1-3, the V gene TRBV28; no reliable D call. The CDR3 is made up of 15 amino acids. Between the trimmed V and J ends, which lost 2 bases and 0 bases, there was a span of 8 bases. The germline CDR1 and CDR2 sequences are MDHEN and SYDVKM. The CDR3 bases are TGTGCCAGCAGTTTAGGAGGGATCTCTGGAAACACCATATATTTT. This sequence encodes CASSLGGISGNTIYF.

The chain uses TRBV6-1 and TRBJ1-1, with D uncertain. The germline V gene encodes CDR1 MNHNS and CDR2 SASEGT. The CDR3 totals 14 residues. V was trimmed by 7 bases and J by 2 bases, leaving 14 bases between them. CDR3 sequence reads: CASTPWVGNTEAFF. Written as DNA, the CDR3 is TGTGCCAGCACCCCTTGGGTAGGAAACACTGAAGCTTTCTTT.

CDR3 in DNA: TGTGCCAGAAGCCACCCGACTAGCGGGAGTGCCGGAGAGACCCAGTACTTC. This codes for CARSHPTSGSAGETQYF. The chain couples TRBV7-5 to TRBJ2-5; the DNA was not used to check the table's D call, TRBD2. TRBV7-5 is tagged as a pseudogene. The CDR3 totals 17 residues.

The chain links TRBV30 to TRBJ2-7, with TRBD2 matching 7 bases. This CDR3 is 12 amino acids long. Germline CDR1 GTSNPN, CDR2 SVGIG (reference sequence). The V segment lost 0 bases and the J segment 6 bases; nucleotides outside the gene matches: 2. The CDR3, as DNA: TGTGCCTGGAGTGTATGGGGGGGCGAGCAGTACTTC. Translating it yields CAWSVWGGEQYF.

The chain has TRBV28 and TRBJ2-3; 13 nucleotides line up with TRBD2. The CDR3 consists of 18 residues. The junction had 6 bases not matched to a gene; V was cut back by 3 bases and J by 0 bases. Germline CDR1 is MDHEN and CDR2 is SYDVKM. The CDR3 protein is CASSFPTSGGVSTDTQYF. The CDR3 region has the DNA TGTGCCAGCAGTTTTCCTACTAGCGGGGGGGTAAGCACAGATACGCAGTATTTT. The complete variable domain, with remaining parts taken from reference TRBV28 and TRBJ2-3, reads DVKVTQSSRYLVKRTGEKVFLECVQDMDHENMFWYRQDPGLGLRLIYFSYDVKMKEKGDIPEGYSVSREKKERFSLILESASTNQTSMYLCASSFPTSGGVSTDTQYFGPGTRLTVL.